This T cell receptor beta chain was captured in a study of shared clonotypes between healthy human individuals. Assay: immunoSEQ multiplex PCR; the TCRdb copy retains only in-frame clones and omits some. The data contain about 820,000 clones, about 91% of them singletons. Points on this clone: What it recognizes is unknown.

Germline-derived CDR1 and CDR2 are SGDLS and YYNGEE. The CDR3 contains 13 residues. Deletions cut 0 bases from V and 4 bases from J, with 7 bases between. Selected positively for CCR7 and CD45RO-negative, naive CD8 cells excluded terminally differentiated effector memory CD45RA+ cells. Broader study findings: Researchers found naive subsets generally carried larger estimated richness than memory subsets.

The rearrangement uses TRBV9 and TRBJ2-5; D unresolved. This receptor was taken from a man between 25 and 39 years old in good health. The sample was naive CD8+ T cells sorted from blood. As DNA, the CDR3 is TGTGCCAGCAGCGTAGGGGGTTCAGAGACCCAGTACTTC. This gives the protein CASSVGGSETQYF. The full variable domain, with the rest looked up from reference TRBV9 and TRBJ2-5, is DSGVTQTPKHLITATGQRVTLRCSPRSGDLSVYWYQQSLDQGLQFLIQYYNGEERAKGNILERFSAQQFPDLHSELNLSSLELGDSALYFCASSVGGSETQYFGPGTRLLVL.